There are a few counts of the clone carrying this TCR beta chain. Its antigen is undetermined. The sample originates from a study of blood T cells in healthy people across ages. The study's findings and limits: Naive CD4+ cell counts and diversity both ran higher in long-lived than in aged donors. Diversity figures based on one million T cells were deemed too low. TCR beta diversity correlated strongly with naive T cell percentage.

The germline V gene encodes CDR1 SGDLS and CDR2 YYNGEE. The CDR3 length is 15 residues. V was clipped by 4 bases and J by 3 bases; unmatched bases: 8. The authors ran a second PCR of about 6 to 11 cycles using a sample-barcoded 5' primer and a J-beta primer mix. A 12-random-nucleotide template-switch adaptor tagged each cDNA molecule. TCRdb called the 5' RACE reads again in MiXCR, with one record for every CDR3 protein. The sample records hundreds of thousands of distinct CDR3 sequences, 45% to 65% being singletons. The sequence came from a man aged 60-69 years in good health. Source material: blood. The rearrangement joins TRBV9 to TRBJ2-7; TRBD2 agrees at 9 bases. The CDR3 DNA follows: TGTGCCAGCAGCCCTACCGGGACTAGCAACTACGAGCAGTACTTC. It translates to CASSPTGTSNYEQYF.